What follows is one T cell receptor (beta chain) and its context. Its antigen is not yet known. No much larger clone is present one base from it, and per-base qualities are unavailable. The sample comes from a study of OX40 agonist ivuxolimab in advanced cancers. Regarding the study in general: Ivuxolimab was a fully human IgG2 agonistic monoclonal antibody targeting the costimulatory receptor OX40 (CD134). Intravenous ivuxolimab was administered to patients every 2 weeks at six dose levels: 0.01, 0.1, 0.3, 1.5, 3 and 10 mg/kg. Of the 50 or so patients in dose escalation, about 20 had hepatocellular carcinoma, some 15 had melanoma, 9 had renal cell carcinoma and 9 had head and neck cancer. Partial responses occurred in three dose-escalation patients: two with cutaneous melanoma and one with hepatocellular carcinoma. Prior anti-PD-1, anti-PD-L1 or anti-CTLA-4 therapy was permitted, and checkpoint inhibitors had been received by about 36% of dose-escalation patients. The paper describes the monotherapy dose-escalation part (N of about 47 patients) of the phase I trial of ivuxolimab. A male proportion of 75% to 85% and a mean age of 60 years, ranging from roughly 23 to 90, were recorded for the dose-escalation cohort. Peripheral TCRbeta sequencing was intended to test whether TCR sequence diversity was altered and clonal T-cell expansion was caused by ivuxolimab.

V has 7 bases trimmed and J has 5 bases trimmed; junction bases matching no gene number 8. From cysteine to phenylalanine, the CDR3 is 13 amino acids long. The retained sequence is limited to the CDR3, 39 bases, with the frame set at the first base. The germline V gene supplies CDR1 SQVTM and CDR2 ANQGSEA. The trial excluded patients who had a history of autoimmune disease or who were on systemic immunosuppression. Peripheral blood for TCR sequencing was drawn from every dose cohort at baseline, at cycle 4 day 1 and at cycle 7 day 1. The samples were drawn from a first-in-human, open-label, multicenter phase I dose-escalation trial of ivuxolimab. Adults with locally advanced or metastatic melanoma, renal cell, hepatocellular, or head and neck squamous cell carcinoma were enrolled in the trial. CD4+ and CD8+ T cells were sorted separately from peripheral blood before TCR sequencing. For sequencing of the TCRbeta CDR3 region, genomic DNA was extracted from the sorted cells. TCRbeta CDR3 regions were sequenced using the immunoSEQ Assay. Here the immuneACCESS table is served through TCRdb, limited to in-frame sequences with V and J called. Missing clones are a known gap in these copies; in checked studies unresolved V genes cover under half, and the rest lacks a known reason. The sample records about 57,000 clones, roughly 91% of which are singletons. Around 25% of the sample is taken by the ten largest.

Paper-wide results and their limitations: Clonal expansion of both CD4+ and CD8+ blood T cells was observed from baseline to week 6 at doses 0.1 to 3.0 mg/kg. Antigen specificity was not determined for the clonally expanded peripheral T cells. Low levels of normalized T-cell clonal expansion were also seen in some patients who did not respond. In the 0.1-3.0 mg/kg groups, partial responders were among the patients with the lowest normalized peripheral clonal expansion, particularly in CD8+ T cells. After ivuxolimab, expanded clones were on average more numerous among CD8+ T cells than among CD4+ T cells.

This TCR was recovered from an adult with an advanced solid tumor such as melanoma, head and neck, liver or kidney cancer. Specimen: CD4+ or CD8+ T cells sorted from blood, collected in a trial of the OX40 agonist ivuxolimab. This chain is built from TRBV29-1 and TRBJ1-2, with 9 bases in between that match TRBD1. Here is the DNA: TGCAGCGCCATTCATGACAGGGGGTATGGCTACACCTTC. This is translated as CSAIHDRGYGYTF.